The sequence of this T cell receptor beta chain was determined in a study of Ad26.COV2.S vaccination and SARS-CoV-2 variants. Overall study context: Ad26.COV2.S was injected intramuscularly once or twice, 56 days apart.

Clones were read by immunoSEQ multiplex PCR, and TCRdb kept only the in-frame ones, dropping some. In the table there are a few hundred thousand clones, 70% to 90% of which are singletons. Indicated treatment: roughly 18 received Ad26.COV2.S at low or high dose, single or two shots; several received placebo; per-sample allocation not given. It was on day 63 after the first vaccine or placebo injection that samples were taken. The individual, an adult aged 18-55 years, was a donor in Boston. An Ad26 vector that expressed Wuhan-strain SARS-CoV-2 spike constituted the vaccine. The CDR3 loop spans 15 amino acids. V dropped 0 bases and J dropped 3 bases, with 10 bases sitting between them. CDR1 is SGDLS and CDR2 is YYNGEE in the germline V gene.

This receptor was identified in a person aged 18-65 years who received the Ad26.COV2.S COVID-19 vaccine or a placebo. The starting material was peripheral blood, obtained in a trial of Ad26.COV2.S vaccine versus placebo. The V call is TRBV9, the J call TRBJ1-3; D remains unclear. The CDR3 region has the DNA TGTGCCAGCAGCGTAGCCGTTCAGGTTGGAAACACCATATATTTT. Protein product: CASSVAVQVGNTIYF.